This is a list of T cell receptor beta chains from one sample in a study of cytomegalovirus exposure and HLA in healthy donors. The repertoire was sequenced with immunoSEQ multiplex PCR; TCRdb's copy has only in-frame clones and lacks some. The sample yields over 90,000 clones, approximately 66% seen once. The source material was PBMCs. The receptors stem from a woman in her forties or fifties in good health and CMV-seronegative. The CDR3 runs from the conserved cysteine through the conserved F or W. A D gene is named only where the DNA matches it firmly. Where a row states a size, it is once, few, many or the class of an expanded clone; other rows omit it.

once,NA,TRBJ1-2,TRBV18,TGTGCCAGCTCCCCTCGGGGACTCGAGCCCGTCTACACCTTC,CASSPRGLEPVYTF
NA,TRBD1,TRBJ1-1,TRBV6-1,TGTGCCAGCAGAGAAGACAGGGCGACCATCTCTAGGAACACTGAAGCTTTCTTT,CASREDRATISRNTEAFF
NA,NA,TRBJ2-5,TRBV21-1,TGTGCCAGCAGCAAAGTGGGACTAGGGGATGTTGAGACCCAGTACTTC,CASSKVGLGDVETQYF
NA,NA,TRBJ1-3,TRBV19,TGTGCCAGTAGTATAGAATCGGGAGAATCTGGAAACACCATATATTTT,CASSIESGESGNTIYF
NA,NA,TRBJ1-3,TRBV7-2,TGTGCCAGCAGCTTAGTATCCCGGGTGGCTGGAAACACCATATATTTT,CASSLVSRVAGNTIYF
NA,TRBD2,TRBJ2-5,TRBV28,TGTGCCAGCACCCGGGGGGGGGCCCCCAAAGAGACCCAGTACTTC,CASTRGGAPKETQYF
few,TRBD1,TRBJ2-3,TRBV5-1,TGCGCCAGCAGCTTGGCCCCGGGACAGAACACAGATACGCAGTATTTT,CASSLAPGQNTDTQYF
NA,TRBD2,TRBJ2-3,TRBV5-4,TGTGCCAGCAGCTTGGACATTAGCGGGGCAGATACGCAGTATTTT,CASSLDISGADTQYF
NA,NA,TRBJ1-1,TRBV11-2,TGTGCCAGCAGCCAACTAGGGGAAGCTTTCTTT,CASSQLGEAFF
NA,NA,TRBJ2-5,TRBV5-1,TGCGCCAGCAGCCGGGGGACGAGAGAGACCCAGTACTTC,CASSRGTRETQYF
NA,TRBD2,TRBJ2-3,TRBV4-1,TGCGCCAGCAGCCAAGATAGGGGCGGGAGGAGCACAGATACGCAGTATTTT,CASSQDRGGRSTDTQYF
once,NA,TRBJ1-3,TRBV15,TGTGCCACCAGCAGAGATATGGCCGGAAACACCATATATTTT,CATSRDMAGNTIYF
NA,TRBD2,TRBJ2-1,TRBV2,TGTGCCAGCGGGAGGGCTGATCCTTACAATGAGCAGTTCTTC,CASGRADPYNEQFF
once,TRBD2,TRBJ2-3,TRBV6-1,TGTGCCAGCAGGAGCGGGGCCACAGATACGCAGTATTTT,CASRSGATDTQYF
NA,NA,TRBJ2-2,TRBV5-1,TGCGCCAGCAGCTTCGGACAGAACGGGGAGCTGTTTTTT,CASSFGQNGELFF
NA,NA,TRBJ1-2,TRBV19,TGTGCCAGTAGTACTATACAGGGTTCGGACTATGGCTACACCTTC,CASSTIQGSDYGYTF
NA,NA,TRBJ2-1,TRBV6-5,TGTGCCAGCAGCTCCGGGTTCCCCTCCTACAATGAGCAGTTCTTC,CASSSGFPSYNEQFF
NA,NA,TRBJ2-7,TRBV5-4,TGTGCCAGCAGCCAGGACTATTCGGGCGAGCAGTACTTC,CASSQDYSGEQYF
few,TRBD2,TRBJ2-7,TRBV7-8,TGTGCCAGCAGCTTAGTAGCGGGCGAGCAGTACTTC,CASSLVAGEQYF
NA,TRBD2,TRBJ2-7,TRBV5-6,TGTGCCAGCAGAAGACGACTAGCGGGAAACGAGCAGTACTTC,CASRRRLAGNEQYF
NA,NA,TRBJ1-1,TRBV18,TGTGCCAGCTCTGTCGACAGGATGAACACTGAAGCTTTCTTT,CASSVDRMNTEAFF
NA,NA,TRBJ1-1,TRBV4-1,TGCGCCAGCAGCCAAGGATGGCAGGTTGACACTGAAGCTTTCTTT,CASSQGWQVDTEAFF
NA,TRBD2,TRBJ2-1,TRBV7-3,TGTGCCAGCAGCTGGGGACTAGATGTTGAGCAGTTCTTC,CASSWGLDVEQFF
few,TRBD1,TRBJ2-7,TRBV11-3,TGTGCCAGCCCCTCCCGACCGACAGGGGTCGGCGAGCAGTACTTC,CASPSRPTGVGEQYF
NA,TRBD1,TRBJ2-7,TRBV11-2,TGTGCCAGCAGTTCAAAACAGGGGGTTGTCTACGAGCAGTACTTC,CASSSKQGVVYEQYF
NA,TRBD2,TRBJ2-5,TRBV29-1,TGCAGCGTTGCGGGGGGGATAGGAGAGACCCAGTACTTC,CSVAGGIGETQYF
NA,NA,TRBJ2-7,TRBV7-2,TGTGCCAGCAGCTTAGGGAGTAGCAGCCCTCCCTACGAGCAGTACTTC,CASSLGSSSPPYEQYF
NA,NA,TRBJ2-7,TRBV4-1,TGCGCCAGCAGCCAAGAATGGCGGAGTTTCTTCGAGCAGTACTTC,CASSQEWRSFFEQYF
NA,NA,TRBJ2-3,TRBV28,TGTGCCAGCAGTGTACTCACAGATACGCAGTATTTT,CASSVLTDTQYF
NA,TRBD2,TRBJ2-2,TRBV7-2,TGTGCCAGCAGCTTAAATCGGGGCGGGAGTCGAACCGGGGAGCTGTTTTTT,CASSLNRGGSRTGELFF
once,TRBD1,TRBJ2-2,TRBV2,TGTGCCAGCAGGGGGACAGGGAGCACCGGGGAGCTGTTTTTT,CASRGTGSTGELFF